This T cell receptor (beta chain) was retrieved from a study of T cells expressing NK-cell markers. For the study at large: From sorted CD3+CD56+NKG2C+, CD3+CD56+NKG2C- and CD3+CD56-NKG2C+ T cells came the TCR beta repertoires.

Overall study findings and caveats: A handful of donors showed these clonotypes also leading the CD3+CD56-NKG2C+ fraction.

For each CDR3 protein, TCRdb gives one entry from its re-call of the 5' RACE reads, without DNA. This table holds 350,000 to 400,000 distinct CDR3 sequences. Note on this clonotype: The antigen is undetermined.

The germline CDR1 and CDR2 sequences are SGHDN and FVKESK. The CDR3 consists of 13 residues. J is TRBJ2-5 and V is TRBV14. Sequenced material: blood T cells: a sorted CD56 or NKG2C T cell subset, CD4+ or CD8+ T cells, or bulk PBMC T cells (not recorded which). The TCR was taken from a woman between 50 and 59 years old in good health. The CDR3 reads CASSLLGEETQYF.